Below are 25 T cell receptor beta chains sequenced from a single sample in a study of CD8+ T cells in alopecia areata. Treatment defined: oral pan-JAK inhibitor, 5-10 mg twice daily. RNA was extracted and reverse transcribed into cDNA as the sequencing template. The data were produced by immunoSEQ multiplex PCR, yet TCRdb's version contains in-frame clones alone and is incomplete. This sample has some 120,000 clones, with around 60% found just once. The sequencing here drew on CD4+ T cells sorted from blood, taken at week 4, from a patient treated with tofacitinib. The source is a human donor with alopecia areata.

The chain is built from TRBV4-1 and TRBJ2-3, with D unclear. The V and J ends lost 3 bases and 3 bases respectively, with 7 bases between them. Germline V CDR1 and CDR2: MGHRA, YSYEKL. The CDR3 contains 13 residues. The CDR3 DNA follows: TGCGCCAGCAGCCAGGCCCCAACAGATACGCAGTATTTT. Its translation: CASSQAPTDTQYF.

A few counts support this clone. The V gene is TRBV9, the J gene TRBJ2-3; 10 positions agree with TRBD1. Looked up from germline, CDR1 is SGDLS and CDR2 is YYNGEE. The V segment lost 3 bases and the J segment 2 bases; nucleotides outside the gene matches: 6. This CDR3 spans 16 amino acids. CDR3 coding DNA: TGTGCCAGCAGCGCCACGACAGGGGGCAACACAGATACGCAGTATTTT. It codes for CASSATTGGNTDTQYF.

As DNA, the CDR3 is TGTGCCAGCAGCCGAGGGACAGAGACCAATCAGCCCCAGCATTTT. Protein: CASSRGTETNQPQHF. The genes are TRBV5-6 and TRBJ1-5; 7 bases line up with TRBD1. Germline trimming cut 4 bases from V and 3 bases from J; bases unmatched to any gene: 7. The CDR3 spans 15 residues. CDR1 and CDR2 from the germline V gene are SGHDT and YYEEEE.

V usage is TRBV18 and J usage is TRBJ2-7; 7 bases match TRBD1. The CDR3 totals 15 residues. Losses at the gene ends were 4 bases for V and 6 bases for J; bases not matched to a gene: 12. The germline V gene has CDR1 KGHSH and CDR2 LQKENI. The CDR3 sequence is CASSRPGGRALEQYF. DNA of the CDR3: TGTGCCAGCTCACGACCAGGGGGAAGAGCCCTCGAGCAGTACTTC.

This clone was seen just once. The rearrangement links TRBV4-2 to TRBJ2-4; TRBD2 matches at 11 bases. Germline loops: CDR1 LGHNA, CDR2 YNFKEQ. The CDR3 spans 17 residues. The V segment lost 1 base and the J segment 2 bases; nucleotides outside the gene matches: 4. In DNA, the CDR3 is TGTGCCAGCAGCCAAGGCAGGACTAGCGGGTCCAAAAACATTCAGTACTTC. It translates to CASSQGRTSGSKNIQYF.

This clone appeared a single time. The V and J genes are TRBV5-1 and TRBJ2-7, with 12 positions matching TRBD2. The germline CDR1 and CDR2 sequences are SGHRS and YFSETQ. V gave up 4 bases and J gave up 0 bases; unmatched junction bases: 5. The CDR3 length is 16 residues. In nucleotides, the CDR3 is TGCGCCAGCAGCCTGGGGACTAGCGGGTCCTCCTACGAGCAGTACTTC. Its translation: CASSLGTSGSSYEQYF.

This clone has just a few counts. V and J are TRBV7-9 and TRBJ2-7; 8 nucleotides line up with TRBD1. There are 15 residues in the CDR3. With 5 bases clipped from V and 4 bases from J, the junction kept 10 bases outside the gene matches. The germline V gene has CDR1 SEHNR and CDR2 FQNEAQ (reference sequence). The CDR3 DNA follows: TGTGCCAGCAGCACCCGGACAGGGCCCTCGTACGAGCAGTACTTC. This gives the protein CASSTRTGPSYEQYF. Based on the CDR3 plus reference TRBV7-9 and TRBJ2-7, the full variable domain is DTGVSQNPRHKITKRGQNVTFRCDPISEHNRLYWYRQTLGQGPEFLTYFQNEAQLEKSRLLSDRFSAERPKGSFSTLEIQRTEQGDSAMYLCASSTRTGPSYEQYFGPGTRLTVT.

This rearrangement joins TRBV2 to TRBJ2-1; 8 bases match TRBD1. V lost 1 base, J lost 6 bases, and 5 bases stayed unmatched. CDR3 length equals 15 residues. Germline assignment: CDR1 SNHLY and CDR2 FYNNEI. In nucleotides, the CDR3 is TGTGCCAGCAGTGAAGGCAGGGGGCTCGGCAATGAGCAGTTCTTC. Translated, it gives CASSEGRGLGNEQFF.

The chain employs TRBV30 and TRBJ2-3; D unclear. The CDR3 runs to 12 residues. Germline V lookup: CDR1 GTSNPN, CDR2 SVGIG (reference sequence). The germline V and J ends were trimmed by 2 bases and 5 bases, with 8 bases remaining between them. The CDR3 DNA reads as TGTGCCTGGAGTAATACGGGAGATACGCAGTATTTT. Its translation: CAWSNTGDTQYF.

The gene calls are TRBV7-2 and TRBJ2-1; a weak D match, TRBD2 (5 bases). V was trimmed by 1 base and J by 0 bases, leaving 7 bases between them. CDR3 length equals 15 residues. In germline, CDR1 is SGHTA, CDR2 FQGNSA. In DNA form, the CDR3 reads TGTGCCAGCAGCTTAGATGGGAGCTCCTACAATGAGCAGTTCTTC. It codes for CASSLDGSSYNEQFF.

The genes are TRBV5-1 and TRBJ1-2; 9 bases line up with TRBD1. The length of the CDR3 is 14 residues. The ends lost 0 bases at V and 3 bases at J; junction bases unmatched: 0. The V gene's germline CDR1 is SGHRS and CDR2 YFSETQ. CDR3 sequence reads: CASSLGQGDYGYTF. Written as DNA, the CDR3 is TGCGCCAGCAGCTTGGGACAGGGGGACTATGGCTACACCTTC.

This clone was counted once. The genes are TRBV7-2 and TRBJ2-3; unclear D gene. The CDR3 consists of 16 residues. Germline V gene sequence: CDR1 SGHTA, CDR2 FQGNSA. Trimming removed 5 bases at V and 2 bases at J, with 17 bases between. The CDR3 protein is CASSRLGVGYTDTQYF. CDR3 bases: TGTGCCAGCAGCCGCCTTGGGGTTGGGTACACAGATACGCAGTATTTT. The full variable domain, rest sourced from reference TRBV7-2 and TRBJ2-3, is GAGVSQSPSNKVTEKGKDVELRCDPISGHTALYWYRQSLGQGLEFLIYFQGNSAPDKSGLPSDRFSAERTGGSVSTLTIQRTQQEDSAVYLCASSRLGVGYTDTQYFGPGTRLTVL.

The V and J genes are TRBV6-5 and TRBJ1-2; D is unclear. This CDR3 region has 12 residues. Germline V lookup: CDR1 MNHEY, CDR2 SVGAGI. Trimming left V 5 bases short and J 2 bases short, with 6 bases between. The CDR3 is CASSENNYGYTF. The DNA for the CDR3 is TGTGCCAGCAGTGAGAACAACTATGGCTACACCTTC.

The chain has TRBV5-1 and TRBJ2-2; D might be TRBD2 (6 bases). This CDR3 has 16 residues. CDR1 and CDR2 (germline): SGHRS, YFSETQ. V was pared by 4 bases and J by 3 bases, with 16 bases between. This chain's CDR3 is CASSPAGTSDTGELFF. For the CDR3, the DNA is TGCGCCAGCAGCCCGGCCGGGACTTCTGACACCGGGGAGCTGTTTTTT. Using reference TRBV5-1 and TRBJ2-2 for the parts outside the CDR3, the full variable domain is KAGVTQTPRYLIKTRGQQVTLSCSPISGHRSVSWYQQTPGQGLQFLFEYFSETQRNKGNFPGRFSGRQFSNSRSEMNVSTLELGDSALYLCASSPAGTSDTGELFFGEGSRLTVL.

The chain combines TRBV2 with TRBJ1-5, with TRBD1 identical over 7 bases. Germline trimming cut 1 base from V and 4 bases from J; bases unmatched to any gene: 4. The CDR3 length is 15 residues. Germline CDR1 reads SNHLY; CDR2 reads FYNNEI. The CDR3 protein is CASSEGRQGNQPQHF. The CDR3 coding sequence is TGTGCCAGCAGTGAAGGGAGACAGGGAAATCAGCCCCAGCATTTT.

The V call is TRBV29-1, the J call TRBJ2-5, with D perhaps TRBD2 (5 bases). CDR3 length equals 12 residues. Trimming removed 2 bases at V and 4 bases at J, with 8 bases between. Germline assignment: CDR1 SQVTM and CDR2 ANQGSEA. The DNA of the CDR3 is TGCAGCGTTGAATCGGGAACAGAGACCCAGTACTTC. This encodes CSVESGTETQYF.

The chain joins TRBV30 to TRBJ1-4, with TRBD1 matching 8 bases. After removal of 3 bases from V and 3 bases from J, the junction contained 12 bases not matched to a gene. CDR1 and CDR2 from the germline V gene are GTSNPN and SVGIG (reference sequence). CDR3 length: 17 residues. The CDR3 here is CAWSPRDRGGANEKLFF. DNA for the CDR3: TGTGCCTGGAGCCCCCGCGACAGGGGCGGGGCTAATGAAAAACTGTTTTTT. Full variable domain (rest looked up from reference TRBV30 and TRBJ1-4): SQTIHQWPATLVQPVGSPLSLECTVEGTSNPNLYWYRQAAGRGLQLLFYSVGIGQISSEVPQNLSASRPQDRQFILSSKKLLLSDSGFYLCAWSPRDRGGANEKLFFGSGTQLSVL.

The chain links TRBV29-1 to TRBJ1-4, with D unclear. Trimming pared 4 bases from V and 8 bases from J, leaving 14 bases between. The germline V gene encodes CDR1 SQVTM and CDR2 ANQGSEA. This CDR3 has 13 amino acids. CDR3 bases: TGCAGCGTTGCGGTCCTCCGTGACGAAAAACTGTTTTTT. It codes for CSVAVLRDEKLFF. The full variable domain, rest sourced from reference TRBV29-1 and TRBJ1-4, is SAVISQKPSRDICQRGTSLTIQCQVDSQVTMMFWYRQQPGQSLTLIATANQGSEATYESGFVIDKFPISRPNLTFSTLTVSNMSPEDSSIYLCSVAVLRDEKLFFGSGTQLSVL.

V and J are TRBV6-5 and TRBJ1-2, with TRBD1 as a possible D gene (5 bases). CDR3 length: 15 amino acids. In germline, CDR1 is MNHEY, CDR2 SVGAGI. The V end was cut by 0 bases, the J end by 0 bases, with 8 bases between. The CDR3 nucleotides are TGTGCCAGCAGTTACTCGCAGACAGCTAACTATGGCTACACCTTC. Its translation: CASSYSQTANYGYTF.

This chain links TRBV5-4 with TRBJ2-2; 7 bases are shared with TRBD1. V dropped 4 bases and J dropped 4; count of bases not matched to a gene: 10. This CDR3 contains 16 residues. CDR1 is SGHNT and CDR2 is YYREEE in the germline V gene (reference sequence). The CDR3 region has the DNA TGTGCCAGCAGCGCGAAAGAGGCAGGGGGCACCGGGGAGCTGTTTTTT. As protein: CASSAKEAGGTGELFF.

The chain couples TRBV7-2 to TRBJ2-7, with a possible D match to TRBD2 (6 bases). The length of the CDR3 is 15 residues. The V gene's germline CDR1 is SGHTA and CDR2 FQGNSA. The V and J ends lost 0 bases and 0 bases respectively, with 9 bases between them. CDR3 sequence: CASSLAGGTSYEQYF. The CDR3, as DNA: TGTGCCAGCAGCTTAGCGGGCGGGACCTCCTACGAGCAGTACTTC.

The rearrangement uses TRBV5-6 and TRBJ2-2, with unresolved D. CDR3 length equals 15 residues. The germline V gene has CDR1 SGHDT and CDR2 YYEEEE. Trimming took off 1 base at V and 3 bases at J, with 10 bases between the two ends. The CDR3 DNA sequence: TGTGCCAGCAGCTTGCTAATCCTGGACACCGGGGAGCTGTTTTTT. It specifies CASSLLILDTGELFF.

CDR3 coding DNA: TGCAGCGTTTCACTAGCGGGTTACGAGCAGTACTTC. Its protein product is CSVSLAGYEQYF. The gene calls are TRBV29-1 and TRBJ2-7; 9 bases fit TRBD2. Per germline, CDR1 SQVTM and CDR2 ANQGSEA. The CDR3 has 12 amino acids. Trimming at V came to 5 bases and at J to 4 bases, leaving 3 bases not matched to a gene.

This clone appeared a few times. As DNA, the CDR3 is TGTGCCAGCACCGTTTATAATGAAAAACTGTTTTTT. Its translation is CASTVYNEKLFF. This chain links TRBV28 with TRBJ1-4, with D unresolved. Germline V gene data show CDR1 as MDHEN and CDR2 as SYDVKM. The V end was cut by 7 bases, the J end by 4 bases, with 7 bases between. The CDR3 length is 12 residues.

V gene TRBV5-4 combines with J gene TRBJ1-2; D ambiguous. V lost 3 bases and J lost 2, with 8 bases in between. The CDR3 is 13 residues long. Germline V gene data show CDR1 as SGHNT and CDR2 as YYREEE (reference sequence). CDR3 protein: CASSSQRNYGYTF. The CDR3 nucleotides read TGTGCCAGCAGCTCACAGAGGAACTATGGCTACACCTTC.